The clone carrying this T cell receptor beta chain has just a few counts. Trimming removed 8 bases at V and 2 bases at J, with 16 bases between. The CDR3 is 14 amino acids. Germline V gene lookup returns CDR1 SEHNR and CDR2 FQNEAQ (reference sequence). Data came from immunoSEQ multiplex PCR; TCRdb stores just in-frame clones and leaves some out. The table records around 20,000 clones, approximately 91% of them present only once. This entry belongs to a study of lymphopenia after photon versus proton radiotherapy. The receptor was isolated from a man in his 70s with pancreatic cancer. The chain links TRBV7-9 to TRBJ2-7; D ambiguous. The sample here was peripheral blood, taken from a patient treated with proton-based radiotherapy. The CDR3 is CASRAKGPTYEQYF. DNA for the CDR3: TGTGCCAGCCGAGCCAAGGGCCCCACCTACGAGCAGTACTTC. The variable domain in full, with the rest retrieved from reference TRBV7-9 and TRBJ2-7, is DTGVSQNPRHKITKRGQNVTFRCDPISEHNRLYWYRQTLGQGPEFLTYFQNEAQLEKSRLLSDRFSAERPKGSFSTLEIQRTEQGDSAMYLCASRAKGPTYEQYFGPGTRLTVT.